This T cell receptor (beta chain) was observed in a study of CD8+CD57+ T cells in acquired aplastic anemia. It was genomic DNA that served as the template for profiling TCR beta VDJ and CDR3. Each CDR3 protein gets one entry after TCRdb re-called the reads with MiXCR. The table includes around 500,000 distinct CDR3 sequences, approximately 32% detected once. This clonotype was picked up many times. Patients included in sequencing had previously demonstrated CD8+CD57+ cell expansion by flow cytometry. V lost 9 bases, J lost 7 bases, and 5 bases stayed unmatched. The length of the CDR3 is 13 residues. Per the germline V gene, CDR1 is SNHLY and CDR2 is FYNNEI.

V gene TRBV2 combines with J gene TRBJ2-7; TRBD2 matches at 14 bases. Sequenced input: sorted CD4+, CD8+, or CD8+CD57+ T cells (not recorded which) from PBMCs. The receptor was isolated from a human donor with aplastic anemia. This CDR3 is CARGLAGDREQYF. DNA for the CDR3: TGTGCCAGGGGACTAGCGGGAGATCGGGAGCAGTACTTC.